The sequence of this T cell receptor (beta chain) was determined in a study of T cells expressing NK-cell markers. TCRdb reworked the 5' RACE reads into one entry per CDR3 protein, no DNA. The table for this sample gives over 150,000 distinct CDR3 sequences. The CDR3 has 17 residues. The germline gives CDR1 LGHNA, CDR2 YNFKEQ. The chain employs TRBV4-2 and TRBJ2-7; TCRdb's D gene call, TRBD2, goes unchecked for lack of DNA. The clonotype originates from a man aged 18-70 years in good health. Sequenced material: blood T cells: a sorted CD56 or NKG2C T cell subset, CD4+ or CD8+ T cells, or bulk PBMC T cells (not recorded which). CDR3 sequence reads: CASSQAGPPLSSYEQYF.